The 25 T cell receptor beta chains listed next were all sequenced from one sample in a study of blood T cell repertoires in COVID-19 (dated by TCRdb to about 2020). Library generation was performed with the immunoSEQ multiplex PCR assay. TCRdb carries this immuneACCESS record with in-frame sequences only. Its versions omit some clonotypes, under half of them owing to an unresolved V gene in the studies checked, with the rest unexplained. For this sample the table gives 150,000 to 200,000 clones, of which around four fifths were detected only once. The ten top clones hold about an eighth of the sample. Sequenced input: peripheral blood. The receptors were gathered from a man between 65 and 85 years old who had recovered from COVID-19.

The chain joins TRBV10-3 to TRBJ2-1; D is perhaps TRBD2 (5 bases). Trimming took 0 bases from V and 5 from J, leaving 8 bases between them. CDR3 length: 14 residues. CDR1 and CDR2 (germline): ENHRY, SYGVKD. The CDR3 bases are TGTGCCATCAGTGAGTCGAGGGCTCACAATGAGCAGTTCTTC. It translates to CAISESRAHNEQFF.

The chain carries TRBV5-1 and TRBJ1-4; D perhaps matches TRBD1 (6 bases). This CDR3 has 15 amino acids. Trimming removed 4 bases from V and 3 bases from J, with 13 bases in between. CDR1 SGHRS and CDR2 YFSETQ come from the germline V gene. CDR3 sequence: CASSLSGVSNEKLFF. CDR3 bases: TGCGCCAGCAGCCTATCAGGGGTGTCTAATGAAAAACTGTTTTTT.

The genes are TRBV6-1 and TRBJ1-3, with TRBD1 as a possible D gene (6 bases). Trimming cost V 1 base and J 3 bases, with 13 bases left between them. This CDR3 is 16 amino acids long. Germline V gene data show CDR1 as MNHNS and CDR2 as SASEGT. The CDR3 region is CASSEVVTGSGNTIYF. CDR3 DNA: TGTGCCAGCAGTGAAGTTGTAACAGGGAGTGGAAACACCATATATTTT.

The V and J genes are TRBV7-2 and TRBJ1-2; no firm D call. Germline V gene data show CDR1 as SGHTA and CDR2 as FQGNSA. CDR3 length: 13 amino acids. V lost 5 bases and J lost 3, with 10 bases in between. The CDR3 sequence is CASSPDGDYGYTF. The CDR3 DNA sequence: TGTGCCAGCAGCCCAGACGGGGACTATGGCTACACCTTC.

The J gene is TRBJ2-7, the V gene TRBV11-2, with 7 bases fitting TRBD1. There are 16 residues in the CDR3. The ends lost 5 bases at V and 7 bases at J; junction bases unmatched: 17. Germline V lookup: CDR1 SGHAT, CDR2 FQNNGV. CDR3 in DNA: TGTGCCAGCAGCCAAAGTGGCGGTCAGGGACAGTGGGAGCAGTACTTC. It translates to CASSQSGGQGQWEQYF.

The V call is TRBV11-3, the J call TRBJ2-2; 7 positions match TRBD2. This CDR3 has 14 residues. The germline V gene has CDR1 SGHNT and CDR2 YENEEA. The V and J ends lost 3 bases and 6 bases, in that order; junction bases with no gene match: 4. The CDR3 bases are TGTGCCAGCAGCTTGATAGCGGGTGCCGGGGAGCTGTTTTTT. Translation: CASSLIAGAGELFF.

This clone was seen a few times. The CDR3 coding sequence is TGTGCCAGCAGTGGGACAGGGGCCGCTAACTATGGCTACACCTTC. Protein sequence: CASSGTGAANYGYTF. V is TRBV6-2 or TRBV6-3 and J is TRBJ1-2; 10 bases map to TRBD1. CDR1 and CDR2 (germline): MNHEY, SVGEGT. The CDR3 is 15 residues long. The junction had 3 bases not matched to a gene; V was cut back by 5 bases and J by 0 bases.

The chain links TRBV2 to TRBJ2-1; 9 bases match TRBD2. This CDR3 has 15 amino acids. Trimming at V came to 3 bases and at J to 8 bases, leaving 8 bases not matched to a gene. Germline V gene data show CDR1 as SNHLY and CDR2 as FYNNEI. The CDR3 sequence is CASSDGAGGPDEQFF. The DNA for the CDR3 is TGTGCCAGCAGTGATGGGGCGGGAGGGCCGGATGAGCAGTTCTTC.

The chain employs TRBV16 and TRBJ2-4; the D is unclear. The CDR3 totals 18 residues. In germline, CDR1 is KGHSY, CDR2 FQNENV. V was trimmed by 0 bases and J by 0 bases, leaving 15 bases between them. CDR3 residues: CASSQSGSVTIAKNIQYF. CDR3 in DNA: TGTGCCAGCAGCCAATCTGGGTCAGTCACTATAGCCAAAAACATTCAGTACTTC.

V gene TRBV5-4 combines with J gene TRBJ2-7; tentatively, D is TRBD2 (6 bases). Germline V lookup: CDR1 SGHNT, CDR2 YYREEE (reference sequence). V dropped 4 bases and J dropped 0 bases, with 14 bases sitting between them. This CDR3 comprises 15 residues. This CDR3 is CASSRDAEGSYEQYF. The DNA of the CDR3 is TGTGCCAGCAGCCGGGACGCGGAGGGCTCCTACGAGCAGTACTTC.

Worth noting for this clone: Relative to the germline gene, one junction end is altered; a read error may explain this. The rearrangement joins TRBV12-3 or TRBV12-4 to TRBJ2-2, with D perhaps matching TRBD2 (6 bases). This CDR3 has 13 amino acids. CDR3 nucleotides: TGTGCCAGCAGTTTGGCCGGGAGACTAGGGATGATTTTT. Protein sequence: CASSLAGRLGMIF.

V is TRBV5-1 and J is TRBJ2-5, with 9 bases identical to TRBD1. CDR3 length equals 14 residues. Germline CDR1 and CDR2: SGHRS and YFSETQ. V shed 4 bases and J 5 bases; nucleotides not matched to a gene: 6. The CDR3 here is CASSLGQGRETQYF. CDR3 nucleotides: TGCGCCAGCAGCCTCGGACAGGGGAGGGAGACCCAGTACTTC.

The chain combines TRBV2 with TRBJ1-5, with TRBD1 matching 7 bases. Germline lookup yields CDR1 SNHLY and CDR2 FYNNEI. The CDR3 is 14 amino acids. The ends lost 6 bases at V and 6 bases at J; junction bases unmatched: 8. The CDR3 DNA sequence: TGTGCCAGCAGCAACGACAGGGTTGGTCAGCCCCAGCATTTT. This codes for CASSNDRVGQPQHF.

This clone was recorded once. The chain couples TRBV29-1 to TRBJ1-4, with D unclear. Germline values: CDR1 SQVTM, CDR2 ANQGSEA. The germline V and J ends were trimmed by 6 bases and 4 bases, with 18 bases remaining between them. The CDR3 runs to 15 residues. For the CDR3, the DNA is TGCAGCGTGGGTGGAGAAACCCCCATTAATGAAAAACTGTTTTTT. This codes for CSVGGETPINEKLFF.

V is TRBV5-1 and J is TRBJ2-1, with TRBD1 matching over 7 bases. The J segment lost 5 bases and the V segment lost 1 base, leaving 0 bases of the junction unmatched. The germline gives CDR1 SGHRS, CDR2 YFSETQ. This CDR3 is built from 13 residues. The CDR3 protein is CASSLTGDNEQFF. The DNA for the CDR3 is TGCGCCAGCAGCTTGACAGGGGACAATGAGCAGTTCTTC.

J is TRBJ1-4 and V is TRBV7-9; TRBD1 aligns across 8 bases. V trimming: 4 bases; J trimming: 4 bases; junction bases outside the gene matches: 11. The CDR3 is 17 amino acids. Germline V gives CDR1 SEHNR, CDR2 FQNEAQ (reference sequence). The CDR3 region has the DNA TGTGCCAGCAGCTCCGTCACGGGACAGGCAGTTAATGAAAAACTGTTTTTT. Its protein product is CASSSVTGQAVNEKLFF.

CDR3 bases: TGTGCCAGCAGCGTAGGGGACAGGGGTTGGGCTAATGAAAAACTGTTTTTT. This gives the protein CASSVGDRGWANEKLFF. The chain combines TRBV9 with TRBJ1-4, with 10 bases lining up with TRBD1. The CDR3 sequence is 17 residues long. Per the germline V gene, CDR1 is SGDLS and CDR2 is YYNGEE. V shed 0 bases, J shed 3 bases, and the junction held 5 bases outside the gene matches.

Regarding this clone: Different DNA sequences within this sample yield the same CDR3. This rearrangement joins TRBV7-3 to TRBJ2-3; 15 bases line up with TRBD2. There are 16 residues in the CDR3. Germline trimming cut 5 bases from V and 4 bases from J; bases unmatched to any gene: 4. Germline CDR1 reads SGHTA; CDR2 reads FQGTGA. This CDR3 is CASSPGLAGGADTQYF. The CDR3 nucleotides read TGTGCCAGCAGCCCGGGACTAGCGGGAGGCGCAGATACGCAGTATTTT.

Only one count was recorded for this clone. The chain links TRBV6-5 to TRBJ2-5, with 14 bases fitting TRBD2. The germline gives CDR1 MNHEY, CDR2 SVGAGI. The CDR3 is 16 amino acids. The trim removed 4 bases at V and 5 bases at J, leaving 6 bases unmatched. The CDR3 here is CASSWGGLAGVETQYF. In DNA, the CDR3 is TGTGCCAGCAGTTGGGGGGGACTAGCGGGAGTTGAGACCCAGTACTTC.

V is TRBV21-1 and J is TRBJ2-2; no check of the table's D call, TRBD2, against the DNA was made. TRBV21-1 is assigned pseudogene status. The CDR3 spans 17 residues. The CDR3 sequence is CASTTSSCGMNTGELFF. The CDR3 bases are TGTGCCAGCACCACTTCCTCATGCGGGATGAACACCGGGGAGCTGTTTTTT.

The chain's CDR3 is CASKGGVQFF. In nucleotides, the CDR3 is TGTGCCAGCAAAGGAGGGGTGCAGTTCTTC. The chain has TRBV2 and TRBJ2-1, with D perhaps matching TRBD2 (6 bases). With 7 bases removed from V and 12 bases from J, the gap between germline ends came to 10 bases. The germline gives CDR1 SNHLY, CDR2 FYNNEI. The CDR3 covers 10 residues.

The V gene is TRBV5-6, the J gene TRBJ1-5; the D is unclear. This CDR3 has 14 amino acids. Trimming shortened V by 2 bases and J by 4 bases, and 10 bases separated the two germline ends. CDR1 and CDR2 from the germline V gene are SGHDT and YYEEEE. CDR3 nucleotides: TGTGCCAGCAGCTTTTTTCAGGAAAATCAGCCCCAGCATTTT. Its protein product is CASSFFQENQPQHF.

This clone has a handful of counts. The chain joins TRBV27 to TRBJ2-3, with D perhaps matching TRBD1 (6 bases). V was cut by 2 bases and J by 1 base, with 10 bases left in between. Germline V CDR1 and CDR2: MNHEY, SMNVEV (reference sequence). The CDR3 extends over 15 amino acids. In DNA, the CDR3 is TGTGCCAGCAGTTTAGGACAGCACCGCACAGATACGCAGTATTTT. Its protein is CASSLGQHRTDTQYF.

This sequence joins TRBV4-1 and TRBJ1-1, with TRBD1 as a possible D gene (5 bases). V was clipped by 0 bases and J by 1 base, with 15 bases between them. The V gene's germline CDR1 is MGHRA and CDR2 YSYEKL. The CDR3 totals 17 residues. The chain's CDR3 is CASSQDLDRTWNTEAFF. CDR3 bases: TGCGCCAGCAGCCAAGATCTTGATAGGACATGGAACACTGAAGCTTTCTTT.

CDR3 protein: CASGLGEGRNGYTF. As DNA, the CDR3 is TGTGCTAGTGGTTTAGGGGAAGGACGAAATGGCTACACCTTC. The chain combines TRBV12-5 with TRBJ1-2; possibly TRBD1 for D (5 bases). Germline lookup yields CDR1 LGHNT and CDR2 FRNRAP. The CDR3 consists of 14 residues. V lost 3 bases to trimming and J lost 6 bases, with 14 bases between them.